This T cell receptor (beta chain) was obtained from a study of blood T cell repertoires in COVID-19. Study-level information: Samples of COVID-19 (acute and convalescent) were obtained from the United States, Italy and Spain. From T cells, B-cell-depleted T cells, or PBMCs came the material, which was cDNA or gDNA.

In the source study's methods: Amplifying reference gene primers gave estimates of nucleated cell counts. The protocol was immunoSEQ multiplex PCR, while the TCRdb copy is restricted to in-frame clones and leaves out a portion. That table gives V, J and clone size, and the DNA gave D and trimming. The data hold some 150,000 clones, with 81% observed a single time. This clone was observed once. The CDR3 runs to 17 residues. Trimming took 3 bases from V and 5 from J, leaving 19 bases between them. Germline-derived CDR1 and CDR2 are KGHSH and LQKENI. The clonotype comes from a human donor with acute or convalescent COVID-19. The donor label of this sample is uncertain. The sequenced material came from peripheral blood. The V and J genes are TRBV18 and TRBJ1-4, with no clear D. CDR3 in DNA: TGTGCCAGCTCACCGCGGGTCGTGGTTGACCGGAATGAAAAACTGTTTTTT. Translated: CASSPRVVVDRNEKLFF.